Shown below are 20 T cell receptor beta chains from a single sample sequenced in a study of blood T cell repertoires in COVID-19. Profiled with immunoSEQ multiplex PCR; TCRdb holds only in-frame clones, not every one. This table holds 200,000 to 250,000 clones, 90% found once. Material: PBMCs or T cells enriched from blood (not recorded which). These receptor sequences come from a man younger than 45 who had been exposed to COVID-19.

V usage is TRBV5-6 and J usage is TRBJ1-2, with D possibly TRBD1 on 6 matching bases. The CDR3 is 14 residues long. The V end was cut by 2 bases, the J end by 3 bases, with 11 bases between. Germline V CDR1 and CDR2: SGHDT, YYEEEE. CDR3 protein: CASSFVRTDYGYTF. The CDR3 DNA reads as TGTGCCAGCAGCTTTGTTCGGACAGACTATGGCTACACCTTC.

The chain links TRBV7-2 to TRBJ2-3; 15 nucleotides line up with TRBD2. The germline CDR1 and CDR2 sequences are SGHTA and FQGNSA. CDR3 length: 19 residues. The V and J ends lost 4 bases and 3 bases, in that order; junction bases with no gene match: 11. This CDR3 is CASSSQGTSGGIGTDTQYF. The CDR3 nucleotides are TGTGCCAGCAGCTCCCAAGGGACTAGCGGGGGGATAGGGACAGATACGCAGTATTTT.

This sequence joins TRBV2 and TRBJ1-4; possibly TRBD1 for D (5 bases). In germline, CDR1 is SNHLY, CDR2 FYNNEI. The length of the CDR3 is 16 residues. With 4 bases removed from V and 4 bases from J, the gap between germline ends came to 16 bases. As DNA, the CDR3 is TGTGCCAGCAGTGGTGGGTCCTTAAGGGGTAATGAAAAACTGTTTTTT. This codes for CASSGGSLRGNEKLFF.

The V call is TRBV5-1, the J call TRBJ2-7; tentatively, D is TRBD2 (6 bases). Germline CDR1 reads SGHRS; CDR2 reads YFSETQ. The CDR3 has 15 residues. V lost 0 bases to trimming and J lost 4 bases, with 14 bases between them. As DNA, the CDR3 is TGCGCCAGCAGCTTGGCTTGGAGGGGTAATTACGAGCAGTACTTC. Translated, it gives CASSLAWRGNYEQYF. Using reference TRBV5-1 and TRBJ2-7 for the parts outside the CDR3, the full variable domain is KAGVTQTPRYLIKTRGQQVTLSCSPISGHRSVSWYQQTPGQGLQFLFEYFSETQRNKGNFPGRFSGRQFSNSRSEMNVSTLELGDSALYLCASSLAWRGNYEQYFGPGTRLTVT.

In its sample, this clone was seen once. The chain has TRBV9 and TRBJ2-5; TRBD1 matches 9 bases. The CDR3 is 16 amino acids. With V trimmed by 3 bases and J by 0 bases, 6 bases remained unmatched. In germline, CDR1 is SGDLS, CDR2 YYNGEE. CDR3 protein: CASSEPGTGYQETQYF. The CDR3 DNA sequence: TGTGCCAGCAGCGAACCCGGGACAGGGTACCAAGAGACCCAGTACTTC.

The CDR3 coding sequence is TGTGCCTGGAGTGTAAGCTTTGGCGGAGAGACCCAGTACTTC. Protein sequence: CAWSVSFGGETQYF. The V and J genes are TRBV30 and TRBJ2-5; unclear D gene. V was shortened by 0 bases and J by 4 bases, with 12 bases between the two germline ends. CDR1 is GTSNPN, CDR2 SVGIG, per germline (reference sequence). This CDR3 spans 14 amino acids.

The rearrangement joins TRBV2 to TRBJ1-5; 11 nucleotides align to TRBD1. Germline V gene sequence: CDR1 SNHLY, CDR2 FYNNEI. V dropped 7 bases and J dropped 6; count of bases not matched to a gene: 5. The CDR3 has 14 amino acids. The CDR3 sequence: CASTGDRGTQPQHF. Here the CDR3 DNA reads TGTGCCAGCACCGGGGACAGGGGGACTCAGCCCCAGCATTTT.

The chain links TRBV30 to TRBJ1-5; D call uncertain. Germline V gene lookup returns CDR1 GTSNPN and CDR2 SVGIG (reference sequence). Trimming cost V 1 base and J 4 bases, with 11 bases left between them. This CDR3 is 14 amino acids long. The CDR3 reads CAWSALNGNQPQHF. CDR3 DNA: TGTGCCTGGAGTGCCCTAAACGGGAATCAGCCCCAGCATTTT.

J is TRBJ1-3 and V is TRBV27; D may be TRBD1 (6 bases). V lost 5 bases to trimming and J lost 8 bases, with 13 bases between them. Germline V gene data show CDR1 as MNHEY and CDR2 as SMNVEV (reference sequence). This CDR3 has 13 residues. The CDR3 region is CASSPRGRDTIYF. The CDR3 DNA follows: TGTGCCAGCAGTCCCAGGGGTAGGGACACCATATATTTT.

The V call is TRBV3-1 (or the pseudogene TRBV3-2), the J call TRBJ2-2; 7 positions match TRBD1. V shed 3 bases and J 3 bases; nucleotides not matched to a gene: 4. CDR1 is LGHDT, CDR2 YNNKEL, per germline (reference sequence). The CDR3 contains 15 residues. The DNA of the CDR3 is TGTGCCAGCAGCCAGAGGGACAGCCACACCGGGGAGCTGTTTTTT. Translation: CASSQRDSHTGELFF.

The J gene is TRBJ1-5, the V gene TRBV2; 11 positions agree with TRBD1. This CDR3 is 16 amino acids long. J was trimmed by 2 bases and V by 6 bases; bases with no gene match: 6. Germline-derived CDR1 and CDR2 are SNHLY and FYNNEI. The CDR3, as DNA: TGTGCCAGCAGACGGGACAGGGGGGGTGGCAATCAGCCCCAGCATTTT. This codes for CASRRDRGGGNQPQHF.

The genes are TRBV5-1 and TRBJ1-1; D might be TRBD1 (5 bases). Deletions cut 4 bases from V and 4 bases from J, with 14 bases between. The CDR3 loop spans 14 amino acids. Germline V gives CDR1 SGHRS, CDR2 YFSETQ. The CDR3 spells CASSLFVRATEAFF. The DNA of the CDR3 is TGCGCCAGCAGCCTTTTCGTCAGGGCCACTGAAGCTTTCTTT.

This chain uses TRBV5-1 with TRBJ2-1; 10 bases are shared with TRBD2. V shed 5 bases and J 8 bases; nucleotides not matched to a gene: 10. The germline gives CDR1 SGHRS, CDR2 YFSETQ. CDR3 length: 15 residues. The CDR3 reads CASRLSGGAMYEQFF. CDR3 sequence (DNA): TGCGCCAGCAGACTGAGCGGGGGGGCTATGTATGAGCAGTTCTTC.

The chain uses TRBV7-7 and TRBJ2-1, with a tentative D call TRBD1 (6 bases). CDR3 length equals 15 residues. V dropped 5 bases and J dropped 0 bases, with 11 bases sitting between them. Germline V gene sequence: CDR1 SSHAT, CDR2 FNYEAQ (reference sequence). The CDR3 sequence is CASSLDRSSYNEQFF. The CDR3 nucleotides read TGTGCCAGCAGCCTGGACAGAAGCTCCTACAATGAGCAGTTCTTC.

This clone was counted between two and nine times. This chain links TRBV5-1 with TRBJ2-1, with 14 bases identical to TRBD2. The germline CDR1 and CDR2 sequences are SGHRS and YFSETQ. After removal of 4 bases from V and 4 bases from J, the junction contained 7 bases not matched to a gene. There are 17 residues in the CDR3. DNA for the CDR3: TGCGCCAGCAGCGTAGGACTAGCGGGGGGAAGATACAATGAGCAGTTCTTC. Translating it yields CASSVGLAGGRYNEQFF.

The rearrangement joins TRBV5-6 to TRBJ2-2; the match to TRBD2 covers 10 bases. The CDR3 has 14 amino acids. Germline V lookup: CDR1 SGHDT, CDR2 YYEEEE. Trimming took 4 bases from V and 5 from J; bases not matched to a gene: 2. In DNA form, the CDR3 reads TGTGCCAGCAGCCAACTAGCGGGGACCGGGGAGCTGTTTTTT. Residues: CASSQLAGTGELFF.

This CDR3 is CASSPWVAGEETQYF. CDR3 nucleotide sequence: TGTGCCAGCAGTCCATGGGTAGCGGGGGAAGAGACCCAGTACTTC. The chain uses TRBV7-2 and TRBJ2-5; TRBD2 agrees at 9 bases. The CDR3 contains 15 residues. V lost 6 bases and J lost 3; bases outside the gene matches: 8. Germline V CDR1 and CDR2: SGHTA, FQGNSA.

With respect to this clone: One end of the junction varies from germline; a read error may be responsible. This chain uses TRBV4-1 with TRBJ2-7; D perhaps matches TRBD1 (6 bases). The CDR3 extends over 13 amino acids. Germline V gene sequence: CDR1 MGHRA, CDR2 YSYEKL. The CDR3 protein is CASSQDGVRGRSF. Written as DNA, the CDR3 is TGCGCCAGCAGCCAAGATGGGGTCAGGGGAAGGTCGTTC.

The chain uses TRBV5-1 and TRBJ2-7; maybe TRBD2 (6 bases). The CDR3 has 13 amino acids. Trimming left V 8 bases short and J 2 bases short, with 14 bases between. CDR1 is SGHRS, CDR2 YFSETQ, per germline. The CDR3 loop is CASTGGTTYEQYF. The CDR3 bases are TGCGCCAGTACTGGAGGGACGACCTACGAGCAGTACTTC. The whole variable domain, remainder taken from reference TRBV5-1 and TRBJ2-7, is KAGVTQTPRYLIKTRGQQVTLSCSPISGHRSVSWYQQTPGQGLQFLFEYFSETQRNKGNFPGRFSGRQFSNSRSEMNVSTLELGDSALYLCASTGGTTYEQYFGPGTRLTVT.

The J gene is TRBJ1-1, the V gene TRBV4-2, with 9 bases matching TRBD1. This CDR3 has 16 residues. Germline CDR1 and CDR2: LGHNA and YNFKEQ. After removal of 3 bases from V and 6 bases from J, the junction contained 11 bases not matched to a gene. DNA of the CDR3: TGTGCCAGCAGCCAGGCCGAAACAGGGGGCTACGCTGAAGCTTTCTTT. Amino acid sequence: CASSQAETGGYAEAFF.